This entry features one T cell receptor beta chain sequence. This entry is derived from a study of blood T cell repertoires in COVID-19. Background on the study: Both acute and convalescent COVID-19 samples were obtained from the United States, Italy and Spain.

Original data processing: Estimation of nucleated cell counts was performed using reference gene primer amplification. Using immunoSEQ multiplex PCR, the repertoire was profiled, and TCRdb retains in-frame clones only, with some absent. That table is the source of V, J and clone size, and D and trimming were worked out from the DNA. Altogether some 130,000 clones are present, approximately 89% being singletons, with the ten largest covering about an eighth. Seattle researchers signed up patients amid active infection and tracked them longitudinally. V was trimmed by 1 base and J by 7 bases, leaving 13 bases between them. The CDR3 loop spans 15 amino acids. Germline lookup yields CDR1 KGHSH and CDR2 LQKENI.

J is TRBJ1-4 and V is TRBV18; no definite D call. The sequencing sample was made of peripheral blood. The TCR was taken from a woman in her 70s with COVID-19, enrolled during active disease. CDR3 amino acids: CASSPRGLLGEKLFF. The CDR3 coding sequence is TGTGCCAGCTCACCACGAGGTCTCCTGGGTGAAAAACTGTTTTTT.